This T cell receptor (beta chain) stems from a study of T-cell reconstitution after alpha-beta-depleted transplantation in children. Trimming cost V 5 bases and J 0 bases, with 14 bases left between them. CDR1 is SGHVS, CDR2 FNYEAQ, per germline. The CDR3 consists of 15 residues. This clonotype was seen ten or more times. No antigen is known for it. It was with unique molecular identifiers that the TCRbeta library was prepared. Each CDR3 protein gets one entry after TCRdb re-called the PCR reads with MiXCR. The table lists about 300,000 distinct CDR3 sequences, about 9.4% of them singletons. Overall study findings and caveats: After transplant, high TCRbeta diversity at day 60 in some patients arose from surviving recipient T cells and thymic progenitors.

The V gene is TRBV7-6, the J gene TRBJ2-7, with D maybe TRBD2 (6 bases). Sample: PBMCs, taken before TCRalphabeta/CD19-depleted stem cell transplant. This receptor was obtained from a boy less than two years old with acute myeloid leukemia, due to receive a stem cell transplant. CDR3 region: CASSDTGLRSYEQYF. The CDR3 DNA sequence: TGTGCCAGCAGCGACACGGGACTCCGCTCCTACGAGCAGTACTTC. The full variable domain, in which reference TRBV7-6 and TRBJ2-7 provide the parts outside the CDR3, is GAGVSQSPRYKVTKRGQDVALRCDPISGHVSLYWYRQALGQGPEFLTYFNYEAQQDKSGLPNDRFSAERPEGSISTLTIQRTEQRDSAMYRCASSDTGLRSYEQYFGPGTRLTVT.